This T cell receptor (beta chain) is from a study of post-analysis software for immune sequencing data. cDNA libraries for TCR beta contained unique molecular identifiers. One entry per CDR3 protein, called by TCRdb with MiXCR from the PCR reads. This sample has roughly 580,000 distinct CDR3 sequences, with roughly 45% found just once. Points on this clonotype: What it recognizes is unknown. One end of the junction does not line up with germline, which may come from a read error.

The CDR3 length is 16 residues. CDR1 and CDR2 (germline): SGHVS, FQNEAQ. Study outcomes and limitations: Roughly 5 TRBV segments occurring more often in patients than controls included TRBV5-6, TRBV5-1 and TRBV20-1. Controls had significantly higher normalized Chao1 diversity than multiple sclerosis patients. Clustering by F measure revealed strong co-clustering among samples prepared together in one batch.

V usage is TRBV7-8 and J usage is TRBJ2-5, with TRBD2 matching 10 bases. The clonotype was recovered from a girl aged 10-17 years with multiple sclerosis. Source material: blood. This chain's CDR3 is CASSYSSGRAGETRYF. The CDR3, as DNA: TGTGCCAGCAGCTACTCGAGCGGGAGGGCCGGCGAGACCCGGTACTTC.